These 30 T cell receptor beta chains originate from one sample sequenced in a study of blood T cell repertoires in COVID-19. The data were produced by immunoSEQ multiplex PCR, yet TCRdb's version contains in-frame clones alone and is incomplete. The sample yields under 85,000 clones, 87% seen once. The sample comprised peripheral blood. These receptors came from a woman aged 80 or over with active or convalescent COVID-19.

The genes are TRBV6-6 and TRBJ2-7; 8 bases align to TRBD1. The germline V gene has CDR1 MNHNY and CDR2 SVGAGI (reference sequence). V lost 6 bases, J lost 6 bases, and 13 bases stayed unmatched. The CDR3 contains 15 residues. As DNA, the CDR3 is TGTGCCAGCAGGCCGCCCAGGGGGCGATCAGCCGAGCAGTACTTC. Amino acid sequence: CASRPPRGRSAEQYF.

The chain joins TRBV28 to TRBJ1-2, with D unclear. The CDR3 contains 11 residues. Germline V CDR1 and CDR2: MDHEN, SYDVKM. Trimming removed 8 bases at V and 0 bases at J, with 4 bases between. The CDR3 nucleotides are TGTGCCAGCTTCTCTAACTATGGCTACACCTTC. It translates to CASFSNYGYTF.

The chain has TRBV20-1 and TRBJ2-7; possible D gene TRBD1, 5 bases. V lost 3 bases and J lost 2, with 8 bases in between. The CDR3 contains 12 residues. Germline V gene lookup returns CDR1 DFQATT and CDR2 SNEGSKA (reference sequence). The DNA of the CDR3 is TGCAGTGCTAGTGACAGTCCCTACGAGCAGTACTTC. This codes for CSASDSPYEQYF.

The genes are TRBV18 and TRBJ1-6; TRBD1 matches at 8 bases. Germline assignment: CDR1 KGHSH and CDR2 LQKENI. The CDR3 is 15 residues long. The ends lost 1 base at V and 10 bases at J; junction bases unmatched: 6. The CDR3, as DNA: TGTGCCAGCTCACCACAACAGGGGGGCTCGTCACCCCTCCACTTT. It encodes CASSPQQGGSSPLHF.

This clone appeared a single time. This chain joins TRBV7-9 and TRBJ1-6; 7 bases align to TRBD1. The CDR3 has 13 residues. Germline lookup yields CDR1 SEHNR and CDR2 FQNEAQ (reference sequence). V was pared by 10 bases and J by 9 bases, with 9 bases of the junction left unmatched. The CDR3 DNA follows: TGTGCCACCGATGGGACAGTCCGTTCACCCCTCCACTTT. Protein: CATDGTVRSPLHF.

This clone was seen more than once but under ten times. The V and J genes are TRBV9 and TRBJ2-2; 7 bases are a match to TRBD2. Germline V gene lookup returns CDR1 SGDLS and CDR2 YYNGEE. CDR3 length equals 15 residues. After removal of 3 bases from V and 4 bases from J, the junction contained 6 bases not matched to a gene. The CDR3 region has the DNA TGTGCCAGCAGCGCGAGACTAGCCATCACCGGGGAGCTGTTTTTT. It specifies CASSARLAITGELFF.

This clone was recorded only once. The chain carries TRBV2 and TRBJ2-2; 8 bases agree with TRBD1. From germline, CDR1 is SNHLY and CDR2 FYNNEI. After removal of 6 bases from V and 7 bases from J, the junction contained 7 bases not matched to a gene. This CDR3 spans 14 amino acids. The CDR3 sequence: CASRVGQGGGELFF. The CDR3 region has the DNA TGTGCCAGCAGGGTCGGACAGGGAGGCGGGGAGCTGTTTTTT.

The genes are TRBV18 and TRBJ1-1; TRBD1 agrees at 8 bases. The CDR3 spans 14 residues. The germline gives CDR1 KGHSH, CDR2 LQKENI. Losses at the gene ends were 5 bases for V and 4 bases for J; bases not matched to a gene: 6. CDR3 region: CASSSQGEVTEAFF. For the CDR3, the DNA is TGTGCCAGCTCATCACAGGGGGAAGTCACTGAAGCTTTCTTT. The variable domain in full, with the rest retrieved from reference TRBV18 and TRBJ1-1, is NAGVMQNPRHLVRRRGQEARLRCSPMKGHSHVYWYRQLPEEGLKFMVYLQKENIIDESGMPKERFSAEFPKEGPSILRIQQVVRGDSAAYFCASSSQGEVTEAFFGQGTRLTVV.

The chain has TRBV9 and TRBJ1-2; 7 bases are a match to TRBD1. CDR1 SGDLS and CDR2 YYNGEE come from the germline V gene. The trim removed 4 bases at V and 4 bases at J, leaving 10 bases unmatched. The CDR3 has 15 residues. The CDR3 reads CASSTSQGVAYGYTF. Written as DNA, the CDR3 is TGTGCCAGCAGCACCAGTCAGGGGGTGGCCTATGGCTACACCTTC.

This rearrangement joins TRBV5-6 to TRBJ1-6, with 7 bases identical to TRBD1. From germline, CDR1 is SGHDT and CDR2 YYEEEE. The CDR3 is 15 amino acids. V lost 0 bases to trimming and J lost 7 bases; unmatched junction nucleotides: 4. The CDR3 nucleotides read TGTGCCAGCAGCTTGGGGCAGGGGGTGAATTCACCCCTCCACTTT. Its translation is CASSLGQGVNSPLHF.

A remark on this clone: The sample contains more than one DNA sequence encoding this CDR3. The J gene is TRBJ1-5, the V gene TRBV15; 9 bases agree with TRBD1. Germline values: CDR1 LNHNV, CDR2 YYDKDF (reference sequence). This CDR3 comprises 14 residues. V gave up 3 bases and J gave up 5 bases; unmatched junction bases: 2. The CDR3 sequence: CATSRDRGDQPQHF. CDR3 DNA: TGTGCCACCAGCAGGGACAGGGGAGATCAGCCCCAGCATTTT.

The chain links TRBV18 to TRBJ1-2, with 7 bases aligning to TRBD1. The CDR3 has 15 amino acids. The V gene end was trimmed by 2 bases and the J gene end by 3 bases; junction bases not matched to a gene: 6. Germline V CDR1 and CDR2: KGHSH, LQKENI. The CDR3 is CASSPITGTDYGYTF. CDR3 DNA: TGTGCCAGCTCACCAATAACCGGGACAGACTATGGCTACACCTTC.

The genes are TRBV15 and TRBJ2-7, with 7 nucleotides matching TRBD1. The germline V gene encodes CDR1 LNHNV and CDR2 YYDKDF (reference sequence). The CDR3 contains 14 residues. V lost 4 bases, J lost 3 bases, and 6 bases stayed unmatched. The CDR3 bases are TGTGCCACCAGCAACCGGGACAGCCGCTACGAGCAGTACTTC. This gives the protein CATSNRDSRYEQYF.

This chain joins TRBV7-6 and TRBJ2-3; D unclear. V was trimmed by 1 base and J by 2 bases, leaving 10 bases between them. The length of the CDR3 is 15 residues. Germline CDR1 reads SGHVS; CDR2 reads FNYEAQ. The CDR3 bases are TGTGCCAGCAGCTTAGTAAGCCCTCCCACAGATACGCAGTATTTT. Translation gives CASSLVSPPTDTQYF.

The J gene is TRBJ1-2, the V gene TRBV2; TRBD1 might be the D (6 bases). The CDR3 covers 13 residues. Trimming stripped 6 bases from V and 4 bases from J, with 12 bases between. From germline, CDR1 is SNHLY and CDR2 FYNNEI. CDR3: CASRVRGGYGYTF. CDR3 in DNA: TGTGCCAGCAGGGTCAGGGGTGGCTATGGCTACACCTTC.

This chain connects TRBV7-2 to TRBJ2-7; 11 nucleotides match TRBD1. Trimming cost V 5 bases and J 4 bases; bases outside gene matches: 4. The germline V gene encodes CDR1 SGHTA and CDR2 FQGNSA. CDR3 length equals 14 residues. CDR3: CASSRDRGSYEQYF. DNA of the CDR3: TGTGCCAGCAGCCGGGACAGGGGGTCTTACGAGCAGTACTTC.

The chain uses TRBV5-3 and TRBJ2-7, with 9 bases aligning to TRBD1. TRBV5-3 is given ORF status, its function remaining uncertain. The CDR3 length is 14 residues. With 1 base clipped from V and 5 bases from J, the junction kept 4 bases outside the gene matches. The CDR3 bases are TGTGCCAGAAGCTTGCTGGACAGGGGCAACGAGCAGTACTTC. It encodes CARSLLDRGNEQYF.

The chain joins TRBV5-1 to TRBJ1-6; unclear D gene. V lost 7 bases to trimming and J lost 6 bases, with 20 bases between them. The CDR3 spans 16 residues. Germline V gene data show CDR1 as SGHRS and CDR2 as YFSETQ. CDR3 nucleotide sequence: TGCGCCAGCGCCCCGGGAGGACTTAGAGGTAATTCACCCCTCCACTTT. It codes for CASAPGGLRGNSPLHF.

The V and J genes are TRBV7-9 and TRBJ2-7, with D uncertain. Trimming stripped 5 bases from V and 6 bases from J, with 14 bases between. Germline V gives CDR1 SEHNR, CDR2 FQNEAQ (reference sequence). The CDR3 totals 13 residues. This CDR3 reads CASSSLRNGEQYF. The CDR3 DNA follows: TGTGCCAGCAGCAGCCTCAGGAATGGCGAGCAGTACTTC.

The CDR3 region is CASSSQREVKNIQYF. The CDR3 DNA reads TGTGCCAGCTCATCACAGAGGGAGGTCAAAAACATTCAGTACTTC. The rearrangement joins TRBV18 to TRBJ2-4, with D perhaps TRBD2 (6 bases). V lost 5 bases and J lost 3, with 14 bases in between. Germline V gene lookup returns CDR1 KGHSH and CDR2 LQKENI. This CDR3 contains 15 residues.

The chain carries TRBV5-1 and TRBJ2-4, with D possibly being TRBD2 (5 bases). Germline V gene sequence: CDR1 SGHRS, CDR2 YFSETQ. The CDR3 sequence is 16 residues long. V lost 0 bases and J 0 bases, leaving 10 bases between the germline ends. CDR3 region: CASSLEGGLAKNIQYF. The CDR3 DNA reads TGCGCCAGCAGCTTGGAAGGAGGACTAGCCAAAAACATTCAGTACTTC.

This chain links TRBV7-2 with TRBJ1-2, with 7 bases fitting TRBD1. This CDR3 region has 14 residues. The junction had 12 bases not matched to a gene; V was cut back by 6 bases and J by 8 bases. The germline V gene encodes CDR1 SGHTA and CDR2 FQGNSA. The CDR3 is CASRIQGTLWGYTF. The CDR3 DNA is TGTGCCAGCAGAATACAGGGGACCCTATGGGGCTACACCTTC.

The chain uses TRBV24-1 and TRBJ2-3; 7 bases are shared with TRBD1. Germline-derived CDR1 and CDR2 are KGHDR and SFDVKD. The CDR3 is made up of 14 amino acids. With V trimmed by 8 bases and J by 6 bases, 10 bases remained unmatched. The CDR3 is CATMKGALTDTQYF. The CDR3 nucleotides read TGTGCCACCATGAAGGGGGCGCTAACTGATACGCAGTATTTT.

V and J are TRBV29-1 and TRBJ2-1; 7 bases agree with TRBD2. V trimming: 6 bases; J trimming: 11 bases; junction bases outside the gene matches: 10. Germline V gene data show CDR1 as SQVTM and CDR2 as ANQGSEA. The length of the CDR3 is 12 residues. The DNA for the CDR3 is TGCAGCGTGATCGGGAGGAGTAATAAGCAGTTCTTC. Translating gives CSVIGRSNKQFF.

The chain recombines TRBV11-2 with TRBJ1-4; D gene ambiguous. The CDR3 contains 17 residues. Trimming shortened V by 3 bases and J by 8 bases, and 22 bases separated the two germline ends. Germline CDR1 is SGHAT and CDR2 is FQNNGV. The CDR3 DNA follows: TGTGCCAGCAGCTTTTCTCTGGGATCCCGGGGAGGAGAAAAACTGTTTTTT. Protein: CASSFSLGSRGGEKLFF.

The gene calls are TRBV5-8 and TRBJ2-3; the D gene is possibly TRBD1 (5 bases). CDR3 length equals 13 residues. Deletions cut 4 bases from V and 2 bases from J, with 8 bases between. Germline V gene sequence: CDR1 SGHTS, CDR2 YDEGEE. This chain's CDR3 is CASSRQYTDTQYF. DNA for the CDR3: TGTGCCAGCAGCCGACAGTACACAGATACGCAGTATTTT.

This sequence joins TRBV7-9 and TRBJ2-2; TRBD1 might be the D (6 bases). The length of the CDR3 is 16 residues. Germline assignment: CDR1 SEHNR and CDR2 FQNEAQ (reference sequence). V lost 5 bases to trimming and J lost 3 bases, with 16 bases between them. CDR3 sequence: CASSRSRTEYTGELFF. In DNA form, the CDR3 reads TGTGCCAGCAGCCGCTCGCGGACAGAGTACACCGGGGAGCTGTTTTTT.

This clone is a singleton in its sample. The CDR3 nucleotides are TGTGCCAGCAGTGACTCCTCGCCTTCGACGCCCACAGGTTCCTCTGGAAACACCATATATTTT. Amino acid sequence: CASSDSSPSTPTGSSGNTIYF. The chain has TRBV6-4 and TRBJ1-3; D is perhaps TRBD1 (5 bases). Per the germline V gene, CDR1 is MRHNA and CDR2 is SNTAGT. The ends were cut back, 0 bases at V and 0 bases at J, with 24 bases in the middle. The CDR3 runs 21 residues.

Details on this clone: One end of the junction does not line up with germline, which may come from a read error. J is TRBJ1-2 and V is TRBV4-1, with D uncertain. Germline V gene data show CDR1 as MGHRA and CDR2 as YSYEKL. There are 15 residues in the CDR3. The CDR3 DNA is TGCGCCAGCAGCCAAGCCCGGCAGGCGGGATATGGCTACATCTTC. Protein sequence: CASSQARQAGYGYIF.

The chain recombines TRBV6-5 with TRBJ2-1, with 8 bases fitting TRBD2. The CDR3 runs 15 residues. Germline assignment: CDR1 MNHEY and CDR2 SVGAGI. J gave up 9 bases and V 4 bases, and 11 bases lay outside the gene matches. CDR3 sequence (DNA): TGTGCCAGCAGTTCACTCGGGGGGGCTATTTTTGAGCAGTTCTTC. Its translation: CASSSLGGAIFEQFF.